The 23 T cell receptor beta chains listed next were all sequenced from one sample in a study of T cells in Graves' hyperthyroidism and ophthalmopathy (dated by TCRdb to the late 2010s). The library was produced with multiplex PCR. For sequencing, an Illumina HiSeq 2000 was employed. Amplification of TCR beta CDR3 regions was carried out from RNA transcripts. A first-round RT-PCR of the TCR CDR3 used the HTBI primer set with the Qiagen OneStep RT-PCR kit. TCRdb's own reprocessing of the public reads used fastp at Q25 and MiXCR and kept productive beta chains. Here each entry gathers all rows of one CDR3 protein and keeps the most common genes and DNA. The sample table lists some 580,000 distinct CDR3 sequences, 16% of them with a count of one. The ten biggest clones cover around 3.5% of the sample. Sequencing was performed on blood. The receptors shown here come from a woman in her 40s with Graves' ophthalmopathy.

This clonotype was seen a few times. The chain carries TRBV18 and TRBJ2-5; 7 positions agree with TRBD1. The V and J ends lost 0 bases and 4 bases, in that order; junction bases with no gene match: 2. Germline values: CDR1 KGHSH, CDR2 LQKENI. The CDR3 consists of 14 residues. The CDR3: CASSPPTGPETQYF. CDR3 coding DNA: TGTGCCAGCTCACCACCGACAGGGCCAGAGACCCAGTACTTC.

Only a few counts were recorded for this clonotype. The V and J genes are TRBV4-2 and TRBJ2-1; TRBD2 matches 10 bases. Per germline, CDR1 LGHNA and CDR2 YNFKEQ. With V trimmed by 1 base and J by 5 bases, 5 bases remained unmatched. The CDR3 runs 16 residues. The CDR3 loop is CASSQGRLAGDNEQFF. For the CDR3, the DNA is TGTGCCAGCAGCCAAGGGCGACTAGCGGGTGACAATGAGCAGTTCTTC.

This clonotype has a handful of counts. J is TRBJ1-3 and V is TRBV9; D gene unclear. The CDR3 has 14 residues. In germline, CDR1 is SGDLS, CDR2 YYNGEE. Deletions cut 4 bases from V and 0 bases from J, with 8 bases between. CDR3 coding DNA: TGTGCCAGCAGCCCCCAGGTCTCTGGAAACACCATATATTTT. Translating gives CASSPQVSGNTIYF. Using reference TRBV9 and TRBJ1-3 for the parts outside the CDR3, the full variable domain is DSGVTQTPKHLITATGQRVTLRCSPRSGDLSVYWYQQSLDQGLQFLIQYYNGEERAKGNILERFSAQQFPDLHSELNLSSLELGDSALYFCASSPQVSGNTIYFGEGSWLTVV.

V and J are TRBV7-3 and TRBJ2-5; D unresolved. The germline V and J ends were trimmed by 3 bases and 1 base, with 9 bases remaining between them. Germline V gene sequence: CDR1 SGHTA, CDR2 FQGTGA. The CDR3 loop spans 14 amino acids. CDR3 protein: CASSFLGLQETQYF. As DNA, the CDR3 is TGTGCCAGCAGCTTCTTAGGGCTCCAAGAGACCCAGTACTTC.

In this sample, this clonotype turned up many times. The rearrangement uses TRBV6-2 or TRBV6-3 and TRBJ1-1; TRBD1 is a possible D gene (5 bases). This CDR3 spans 13 amino acids. Trimming took off 6 bases at V and 7 bases at J, with 15 bases between the two ends. Germline CDR1 and CDR2: MNHEY and SVGEGT. Written as DNA, the CDR3 is TGTGCCAGCAGCAGGGATCCGAGGGGTGAAGCTTTCTTT. Protein sequence: CASSRDPRGEAFF.

The rearrangement uses TRBV5-1 and TRBJ2-1; D unresolved. Trimming stripped 0 bases from V and 2 bases from J, with 12 bases between. Germline V gene lookup returns CDR1 SGHRS and CDR2 YFSETQ. The CDR3 contains 16 residues. CDR3 nucleotide sequence: TGCGCCAGCAGCTTGGTGGCCCAAAGGGCCTACAATGAGCAGTTCTTC. Protein: CASSLVAQRAYNEQFF.

V is TRBV20-1 and J is TRBJ1-2, with D uncertain. V lost 6 bases, J lost 5 bases, and 13 bases lay in between. This CDR3 comprises 12 residues. Germline V gene sequence: CDR1 DFQATT, CDR2 SNEGSKA (reference sequence). The CDR3 region is CSATDGLYGYTF. The DNA of the CDR3 is TGCAGTGCCACAGACGGCTTATATGGCTACACCTTC.

This clonotype has a handful of counts. CDR3 sequence (DNA): TGCAGTGCTAGAGCTCTAAACAGGGAGACTAGCGGGGGAAGCACAGATACGCAGTATTTT. This translates into CSARALNRETSGGSTDTQYF. The chain is built from TRBV20-1 and TRBJ2-3, with TRBD2 identical over 12 bases. The CDR3 loop spans 20 amino acids. Per the germline V gene, CDR1 is DFQATT and CDR2 is SNEGSKA (reference sequence). V trimming: 1 base; J trimming: 0 bases; junction bases outside the gene matches: 14.

There are many counts of this clonotype. V and J are TRBV18 and TRBJ2-7; 7 bases match TRBD2. V trimming: 3 bases; J trimming: 2 bases; junction bases outside the gene matches: 19. CDR1 and CDR2 from the germline V gene are KGHSH and LQKENI. This CDR3 spans 19 amino acids. DNA of the CDR3: TGTGCCAGCTCACCGGGAGGGCCAAGTACCGATCTTGGTCCCTACGAGCAGTACTTC. Amino acid sequence: CASSPGGPSTDLGPYEQYF.

This clonotype showed up many times. The V call is TRBV10-3, the J call TRBJ1-6; D may be TRBD1 (6 bases). CDR1 is ENHRY and CDR2 is SYGVKD in the germline V gene. V was clipped by 10 bases and J by 6 bases, with 16 bases between them. This CDR3 spans 14 amino acids. DNA for the CDR3: TGTGCCACAGCGGGGGGCAGGGGTAATTCACCCCTCCACTTT. It encodes CATAGGRGNSPLHF.

The rearrangement links TRBV9 to TRBJ2-7; a weak D match, TRBD2 (5 bases). V dropped 3 bases and J dropped 8 bases, with 21 bases sitting between them. Germline CDR1 reads SGDLS; CDR2 reads YYNGEE. This CDR3 region has 15 residues. As DNA, the CDR3 is TGTGCCAGCAGCGAGAGGGCAAGCGACCGCTATAAGCAGTACTTC. Its translation is CASSERASDRYKQYF.

A few counts support this clonotype. V is TRBV6-5 and J is TRBJ1-2, with TRBD1 matching over 8 bases. Germline lookup yields CDR1 MNHEY and CDR2 SVGAGI. The CDR3 contains 15 residues. Trimming took 2 bases from V and 4 from J; bases not matched to a gene: 6. In DNA form, the CDR3 reads TGTGCCAGCAGTTACGACCAGGGGGCTGTCTATGGCTACACCTTC. It translates to CASSYDQGAVYGYTF.

The V call is TRBV18, the J call TRBJ2-7; a weak D match, TRBD2 (6 bases). The CDR3 runs 17 residues. V lost 4 bases and J 1 base, leaving 20 bases between the germline ends. CDR1 and CDR2 from the germline V gene are KGHSH and LQKENI. CDR3 sequence reads: CASSLVGVRGPSYEQYF. CDR3 DNA sequence: TGTGCCAGCTCACTTGTCGGGGTGCGGGGTCCATCCTACGAGCAGTACTTC. The full variable domain, its missing parts supplied by reference TRBV18 and TRBJ2-7, is NAGVMQNPRHLVRRRGQEARLRCSPMKGHSHVYWYRQLPEEGLKFMVYLQKENIIDESGMPKERFSAEFPKEGPSILRIQQVVRGDSAAYFCASSLVGVRGPSYEQYFGPGTRLTVT.

The chain employs TRBV30 and TRBJ1-6; 11 bases map to TRBD1. The CDR3 is 15 residues long. V shed 4 bases, J shed 6 bases, and the junction held 5 bases outside the gene matches. Per germline, CDR1 GTSNPN and CDR2 SVGIG (reference sequence). The DNA for the CDR3 is TGTGCCTGGACCGGACAGGGGGCGCGTAATTCACCCCTCCACTTT. The encoded protein is CAWTGQGARNSPLHF.

This clonotype was observed at least ten times. This chain connects TRBV20-1 to TRBJ2-5, with TRBD1 matching 7 bases. This CDR3 spans 12 amino acids. Germline CDR1 DFQATT, CDR2 SNEGSKA (reference sequence). V was pared by 6 bases and J by 6 bases, with 7 bases of the junction left unmatched. The CDR3 is CSARDSTQTQYF. CDR3 in DNA: TGCAGTGCAAGGGACAGTACGCAGACCCAGTACTTC.

The chain uses TRBV5-6 and TRBJ2-1, with TRBD2 identical over 12 bases. This CDR3 is built from 15 residues. V lost 3 bases and J lost 9; bases outside the gene matches: 7. Germline CDR1 is SGHDT and CDR2 is YYEEEE. In nucleotides, the CDR3 is TGTGCCAGCAGCTCTAGCGGGAGGGCCCGCGGTGAGCAGTTCTTC. Protein product: CASSSSGRARGEQFF.

The chain combines TRBV2 with TRBJ2-2; D may correspond to TRBD1 or TRBD2 (6 bases each). Between the trimmed V and J ends, which lost 4 bases and 6 bases, there was a span of 12 bases. CDR1 is SNHLY and CDR2 is FYNNEI in the germline V gene. The CDR3 runs to 14 residues. CDR3 sequence: CASSAGARSGELFF. The CDR3 DNA is TGTGCCAGCAGTGCGGGGGCGCGATCCGGGGAGCTGTTTTTT.

The rearrangement joins TRBV7-6 to TRBJ1-1; the match to TRBD1 covers 7 bases. Germline CDR1 SGHVS, CDR2 FNYEAQ. The J segment lost 3 bases and the V segment lost 3 bases, leaving 13 bases of the junction unmatched. The CDR3 runs to 17 residues. Written as DNA, the CDR3 is TGTGCCAGCAGCTTTGGGCCTGACCACAGGGGTGACACTGAAGCTTTCTTT. This encodes CASSFGPDHRGDTEAFF.

This chain links TRBV5-1 with TRBJ2-5, with 8 bases fitting TRBD1. CDR1 is SGHRS, CDR2 YFSETQ, per germline. The V gene end was trimmed by 3 bases and the J gene end by 1 base; junction bases not matched to a gene: 5. The CDR3 runs to 15 residues. The DNA for the CDR3 is TGCGCCAGCAGCTCGACAGGGGCGATCCAAGAGACCCAGTACTTC. Its protein product is CASSSTGAIQETQYF.

This clonotype was picked up a small number of times. The gene calls are TRBV6-1 and TRBJ1-2; D call uncertain. Per germline, CDR1 MNHNS and CDR2 SASEGT. The CDR3 has 13 amino acids. The V end lost 6 bases, the J end lost 6 bases, and 14 bases lay between the germline ends. This chain's CDR3 is CASRPGREHGYTF. The CDR3 nucleotides read TGTGCCAGCAGACCCGGGAGGGAGCATGGCTACACCTTC.

Only a few counts were recorded for this clonotype. The chain has TRBV19 and TRBJ2-2, with a weak D call TRBD2 (6 bases). Per the germline V gene, CDR1 is LNHDA and CDR2 is SQIVND (reference sequence). The CDR3 spans 15 residues. Trimming shortened V by 4 bases and J by 2 bases, and 11 bases separated the two germline ends. The CDR3 DNA reads TGTGCCAGTAGTACCGCCGGGACTAACACCGGGGAGCTGTTTTTT. Protein product: CASSTAGTNTGELFF.

Ten or more counts support this clonotype. The V and J genes are TRBV2 and TRBJ1-2; perhaps TRBD1 as D (5 bases). CDR1 SNHLY and CDR2 FYNNEI come from the germline V gene. The CDR3 consists of 13 residues. With 1 base removed from V and 4 bases from J, the gap between germline ends came to 7 bases. This CDR3 is CASSEEGSYGYTF. The DNA of the CDR3 is TGTGCCAGCAGTGAAGAGGGGTCCTATGGCTACACCTTC.

In its sample, this clonotype was seen a few times. It may be a read error: a sequence one base away is much more abundant. The V and J genes are TRBV11-1 and TRBJ1-1; unclear D gene. CDR3 length: 13 residues. The germline V gene has CDR1 SGHAT and CDR2 FQDESV (reference sequence). Trimming took 6 bases from V and 1 from J, leaving 9 bases between them. The CDR3 is CASSDGPNTEAFF. CDR3 bases: TGTGCCAGCAGTGACGGGCCGAACACTGAAGCTTTCTTT.